This TCR beta chain comes out of a study of T cells in tumors after PD-1 blockade. CDR1 is MGHRA, CDR2 YSYEKL, per germline. The V segment lost 7 bases and the J segment 3 bases; nucleotides outside the gene matches: 10. The CDR3 is 15 residues long. Sequencing used immunoSEQ multiplex PCR; TCRdb keeps in-frame clones, though not all of them. Of about 59,000 clones listed, around 80% were seen once; the top ten hold roughly 13%. The rearrangement links TRBV4-1 to TRBJ2-7; 9 positions match TRBD1. The material sequenced was PBMCs, taken before anti-PD-1 treatment. The clonotype originates from a human donor with basal cell carcinoma. CDR3 coding DNA: TGCGCCAGCACCCTAGAACCGACAGGGGGCTACGAGCAGTACTTC. The encoded protein is CASTLEPTGGYEQYF.